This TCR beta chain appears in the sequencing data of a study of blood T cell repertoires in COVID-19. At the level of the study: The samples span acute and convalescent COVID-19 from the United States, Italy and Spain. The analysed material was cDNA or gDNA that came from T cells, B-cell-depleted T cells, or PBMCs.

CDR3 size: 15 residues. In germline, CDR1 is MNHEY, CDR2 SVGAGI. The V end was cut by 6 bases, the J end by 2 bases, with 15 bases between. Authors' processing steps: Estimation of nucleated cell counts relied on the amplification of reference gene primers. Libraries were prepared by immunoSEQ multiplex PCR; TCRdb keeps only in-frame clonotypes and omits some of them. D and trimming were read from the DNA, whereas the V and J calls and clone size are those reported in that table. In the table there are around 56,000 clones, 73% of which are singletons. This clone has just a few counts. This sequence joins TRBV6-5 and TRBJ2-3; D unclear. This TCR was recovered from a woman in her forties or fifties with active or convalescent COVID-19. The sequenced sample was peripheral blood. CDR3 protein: CASSPAYPSTDTQYF. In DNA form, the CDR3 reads TGTGCCAGCAGCCCAGCGTACCCCTCCACAGATACGCAGTATTTT.